This TCR beta chain originates from a study of metastatic and nonmetastatic thyroid tumors. Study overall: Across peripheral blood and tumor or nodule tissue samples taken from malignant and benign thyroid patients, the repertoires were compared with one another. Study-wide points: Significantly higher TCR beta diversity was reportedly seen in malignant thyroid tumors than benign nodules, in blood and tumor.

Notes on this clone: Its antigen is currently unknown. Relative to the germline gene, one junction end is altered; a read error may explain this.

No patient received treatment before thyroid surgery. Authors' data handling: It was from CDR3 differences across clinicopathological groups that a distant-metastasis classifier for papillary thyroid cancer was built. With MiXCR, TCRdb reprocessed the PCR reads. V and J calls and clone size were set by TCRdb, not the authors. The top ten clones hold 15% to 25% of a sample with over 20,000 clones, about 25% of them seen once. This CDR3 region has 16 residues. CDR1 MNHEY and CDR2 SVGEGT come from the germline V gene. Sequencing used blood. This clonotype originated in a female donor with papillary thyroid cancer or a benign thyroid nodule (not recorded which). Some clones in this sample may be carry-over from other donors' samples. The V call is TRBV6-2 or TRBV6-3, the J call TRBJ2-3; D is unresolved. In DNA form, the CDR3 reads TGTGCCAGCAGAATGCGCAGGTCCCTTGGCCCAGATACTCAGTATTTT. Encoded protein: CASRMRRSLGPDTQYF.